This T cell receptor beta chain comes out of a study of molecular identifiers for immune sequencing clone quantification. Previously published methods and listed TCR primers were used for the bulk TCR libraries. TCRdb redid the calling of the PCR reads with MiXCR, one entry per CDR3 protein. Of approximately 590,000 distinct CDR3 sequences listed, around 25% are singletons. The CDR3 spans 12 residues. CDR1 MNHEY and CDR2 SVGAGI come from the germline V gene. V was cut by 7 bases and J by 7 bases, with 12 bases left in between. Sorted naive CD8 T cells, about 17,000 to 1,000,000, were sequenced from 10%, 30% or 50% RNA.

Input material: naive CD8+ T cells from blood, with Jurkat cell RNA spiked in. Subset specified: FACS-sorted CD8+CD4-CCR7+CD45RA+ naive T cells. The rearrangement links TRBV6-5 to TRBJ2-3; D may be TRBD1 (6 bases). The source is a human donor in good health. Some libraries in this study had Jurkat cell RNA spiked in. The CDR3 is CASTPDRHTQYF. The DNA of the CDR3 is TGTGCCAGCACCCCGGACAGACATACGCAGTATTTT.